This T cell receptor beta chain appears in the sequencing data of a study of Ad26.COV2.S vaccination and SARS-CoV-2 variants. For this clone: The antigen remains unidentified.

This CDR3 spans 13 amino acids. CDR1 and CDR2 (germline): SGHTA, FQGNSA. The V and J ends lost 5 bases and 5 bases respectively, with 13 bases between them. Using immunoSEQ multiplex PCR, the repertoire was profiled, and TCRdb retains in-frame clones only, with some absent. The sample holds around 170,000 clones, roughly 87% seen once. Whole-study results and caveats: Vaccinated and placebo-treated recipients had similar non-spike TCR breadth.

V gene TRBV7-2 combines with J gene TRBJ2-7; TRBD1 might be the D (5 bases). The material sequenced was peripheral blood, taken after recovery from COVID-19. The source of this sequence is a human donor who had recovered from COVID-19. The CDR3 coding sequence is TGTGCCAGCAGCAGTATTAGGGGCCACGAGCAGTACTTC. Translated, it gives CASSSIRGHEQYF. Filled out from reference TRBV7-2 and TRBJ2-7, the complete variable domain reads GAGVSQSPSNKVTEKGKDVELRCDPISGHTALYWYRQSLGQGLEFLIYFQGNSAPDKSGLPSDRFSAERTGGSVSTLTIQRTQQEDSAVYLCASSSIRGHEQYFGPGTRLTVT.